This entry lists 10 T cell receptor beta chains sequenced from one sample in a study of OX40 agonist ivuxolimab in advanced cancers. Sequencing used immunoSEQ multiplex PCR; TCRdb keeps in-frame clones, though not all of them. The table records tens of thousands of clones, 86% of them present only once. The sample in question was CD4+ or CD8+ T cells sorted from blood, obtained in a trial of the OX40 agonist ivuxolimab. The receptor source for this set is an adult with an advanced solid tumor such as melanoma, head and neck, liver or kidney cancer.

The rearrangement uses TRBV10-3 and TRBJ2-1, with a weak D call TRBD1 (5 bases). The V gene's germline CDR1 is ENHRY and CDR2 SYGVKD. Trimming stripped 2 bases from V and 8 bases from J, with 13 bases between. The CDR3 extends over 14 amino acids. CDR3 sequence (DNA): TGTGCCATCAGTGAGGGCAGGGAAGTAGATGAGCAGTTCTTC. It is translated as CAISEGREVDEQFF.

This clone was detected once. This sequence joins TRBV7-2 and TRBJ1-5; D possibly corresponds to TRBD1 (6 bases). Looked up from germline, CDR1 is SGHTA and CDR2 is FQGNSA. The CDR3 consists of 14 residues. V shed 5 bases and J shed 6 bases, with 14 bases lying between them. In DNA form, the CDR3 reads TGTGCCAGCAGCCCGCCCGGGGGCTTTCAGCCCCAGCATTTT. Protein: CASSPPGGFQPQHF.

This chain connects TRBV27 to TRBJ1-2; 9 bases line up with TRBD1. V lost 6 bases and J lost 4; bases outside the gene matches: 9. From germline, CDR1 is MNHEY and CDR2 SMNVEV (reference sequence). The CDR3 length is 15 residues. The CDR3 spells CASSLGQGFFYGYTF. In nucleotides, the CDR3 is TGTGCCAGCAGCCTGGGACAGGGATTCTTCTATGGCTACACCTTC.

The chain links TRBV29-1 to TRBJ1-1, with D maybe TRBD1 (6 bases). Germline V lookup: CDR1 SQVTM, CDR2 ANQGSEA. This CDR3 has 13 amino acids. Deletions cut 7 bases from V and 1 base from J, with 13 bases between. CDR3 region: CSARQVPNTEAFF. CDR3 coding DNA: TGCAGCGCGAGACAGGTCCCGAACACTGAAGCTTTCTTT. Using reference TRBV29-1 and TRBJ1-1 for the parts outside the CDR3, the full variable domain is SAVISQKPSRDICQRGTSLTIQCQVDSQVTMMFWYRQQPGQSLTLIATANQGSEATYESGFVIDKFPISRPNLTFSTLTVSNMSPEDSSIYLCSARQVPNTEAFFGQGTRLTVV.

This sequence joins TRBV19 and TRBJ1-5; D unresolved. Germline V gene data show CDR1 as LNHDA and CDR2 as SQIVND (reference sequence). Trimming removed 6 bases at V and 1 base at J, with 10 bases between. The CDR3 is made up of 14 amino acids. The DNA of the CDR3 is TGTGCCAGTAGAATTGCGGGAAGCAATCAGCCCCAGCATTTT. Amino acid sequence: CASRIAGSNQPQHF. The whole variable domain, remainder taken from reference TRBV19 and TRBJ1-5, is DGGITQSPKYLFRKEGQNVTLSCEQNLNHDAMYWYRQDPGQGLRLIYYSQIVNDFQKGDIAEGYSVSREKKESFPLTVTSAQKNPTAFYLCASRIAGSNQPQHFGDGTRLSIL.

The chain links TRBV2 to TRBJ1-2, with D possibly matching TRBD1 (5 bases). V lost 5 bases and J lost 3, with 10 bases in between. CDR3 length: 13 amino acids. Looked up from germline, CDR1 is SNHLY and CDR2 is FYNNEI. The CDR3 DNA sequence: TGTGCCAGCAGTCGGGGGGAAGACTATGGCTACACCTTC. This codes for CASSRGEDYGYTF.

V usage is TRBV9 and J usage is TRBJ1-4, with 7 nucleotides matching TRBD1. V was clipped by 0 bases and J by 2 bases; unmatched bases: 4. CDR1 SGDLS and CDR2 YYNGEE come from the germline V gene. This CDR3 is built from 16 residues. CDR3 in amino acids: CASSVGVGGTNEKLFF. CDR3 DNA sequence: TGTGCCAGCAGCGTAGGGGTAGGGGGCACTAATGAAAAACTGTTTTTT.

V is TRBV14 and J is TRBJ1-2; TRBD1 might be the D (5 bases). Trimming took off 8 bases at V and 7 bases at J, with 20 bases between the two ends. Per the germline V gene, CDR1 is SGHDN and CDR2 is FVKESK. This CDR3 has 14 residues. This chain's CDR3 is CASPGTAPGGGYTF. CDR3 bases: TGTGCCAGCCCCGGGACGGCGCCTGGGGGTGGCTACACCTTC.

This chain uses TRBV4-3 with TRBJ2-3; D is ambiguous. This CDR3 spans 15 amino acids. Germline values: CDR1 LGHNA, CDR2 YSLEER. The V gene lost 3 bases and the J gene lost 0 bases, with 10 bases spanning the gap. CDR3 sequence: CASSHSPSSTDTQYF. CDR3 DNA: TGCGCCAGCAGCCACTCCCCCAGTAGCACAGATACGCAGTATTTT.

The chain has TRBV7-2 and TRBJ2-2; possibly TRBD1 for D (6 bases). Germline CDR1 reads SGHTA; CDR2 reads FQGNSA. V lost 4 bases and J lost 1, with 10 bases in between. The CDR3 is 15 residues long. CDR3 in amino acids: CASSSDRLNTGELFF. The CDR3 DNA follows: TGTGCCAGCAGCTCCGACAGGTTGAACACCGGGGAGCTGTTTTTT.